This T cell receptor beta chain was documented in a study of cytomegalovirus exposure and HLA in healthy donors (dated by TCRdb to 2017 to 2019). Describing the broader study: In an earlier analysis of under 750 of the donors, 276 Gb of sequence data and about 110 million unique TCR beta sequences from about 180 million T cells were reported. A later genetic analysis took genome-wide SNP genotypes for about three fifths of the roughly 700 donors and used that subset as a discovery cohort. Typing coverage differed by locus: A, B, C, DRB1 and DQB1 were typed in about 620-640 donors, DQA1 in 500 to 550, DPA1 in around 610, and DPB1 in 472. Along with the approximately 650-subject first cohort, a separate validation cohort of about 110 different subjects was used. Every repertoire in the discovery cohort had been generated on one and the same sequencing platform. Both class I and class II loci were covered by HLA typing, at four-digit resolution. Roughly 5 DR-DQ haplotypes were handled as single units for association and clustering because linkage in the cohort was strong. Among almost 400 genotyped donors of the cohort, an average of approximately 240,000 unique TCR beta nucleotide sequences were sequenced per donor, around 20% of them non-productive. To decide whether each TCR beta V gene segment behaved as functional or pseudogenic, an earlier analysis of approximately 590 of the donors relied on high-throughput TCR beta sequencing. The study used immunosequencing to profile the T cell repertoires of 666 subjects and linked those repertoires to cytomegalovirus serostatus. To predict cytomegalovirus infection status, the study combined high-throughput TCR immunosequencing, statistical association of individual TCRs with disease status, and machine learning. Of the 398 genotyped donors, less than 85% were placed in the genetic ancestry cluster associated with self-reported Caucasian donors. A later analysis re-analyzed previously published TCR beta repertoires from 666 donors and added high-resolution HLA genotyping to study TCR occurrence patterns. In the later analysis, no new phenotypic data were used to find candidate immune exposures; instead, reliance was placed on TCR beta sequences and their occurrence across donors. The study aimed to test whether signatures of past pathogen exposure could be identified by cataloging public T cell receptors. About 330 gigabases of sequencing data and around 85 million unique TCR sequences made up an early release that covered under 750 HLA-typed donors. Donor age, sex, ethnicity and CMV serostatus were compiled alongside the repertoire data.

The cohort was made up of roughly 670 healthy bone marrow donors. Cohort members were all nominally healthy when sampled, although unrecorded immune exposures were likely present. The donor tested CMV seropositive, placing the donor among the 250 to 300 seropositive members of the cohort. Each donor provided a peripheral blood sample, and peripheral blood mononuclear cells were used for TCR beta sequencing. Genomic DNA extraction from the blood cell samples was performed with the Qiagen DNeasy Blood Extraction Kit. The CDR3 contains 13 residues, cysteine and phenylalanine counted. The DNA shown is the 39-base CDR3, in frame from base 1. The germline V gene supplies CDR1 SGHTA and CDR2 FQGTGA. The V and J ends are trimmed by 8 bases and 4 bases, leaving 14 bases between them. Points the paper makes about the study in general: Most CMV-associated TCR beta chains appeared to be HLA-restricted in a later analysis, and the HLA associations seemed to be driven largely by CMV exposure. The sequencing pipeline was judged likely to have produced a cluster of highly shared sequence variants as a technical artifact. In a later analysis, TCR association rates were found to vary across HLA loci, with the most associated TCRs seen for DRB1 alleles and the fewest for HLA-C alleles. The classifier was reported to diagnose cytomegalovirus status with high specificity and sensitivity in both the original and validation cohorts. A further reported finding was that TCR beta sequences accurately predicted the HLA-A and HLA-B alleles for most subjects in the first cohort. Because the 87-base-pair reads could not distinguish some IMGT-functional V segments, including TRBV6-2 and TRBV6-3, those segments were excluded. Three of the identified cytomegalovirus-associated TCR beta chains were confirmed in vitro to be specific for cytomegalovirus antigens. In a later analysis, HLA-associated TCR beta chains were found to be more clonally expanded and to have lower generation probabilities than equally common non-associated chains. For the cohort, immune exposure information was limited to CMV serostatus. Because HLA typing was missing for some donors at each locus, association tests included only the typed subset. An earlier analysis of approximately 530 of the donors showed that most TCR beta V segments appeared in productive rearrangements either about 90% or about 30% of the time, which broadly matched IMGT annotations. About 17 rarely observed V segments, including chromosome 9 orphons, were excluded from the earlier analysis of some 590 of the donors because counts were too low. Linkage disequilibrium might explain the correlated functional status among segregating V segments, but an unknown experimental factor could not be ruled out. The study gave a list of about 170 TCR beta chains associated with cytomegalovirus. When HLA alleles, especially DR and DQ, strongly co-occurred, attributing TCR associations to individual alleles was difficult. In a later genetic analysis, fewer N-insertions in productive TCRs were reported among donors in an Asian-associated ancestry cluster than the approximately 670-donor mean. At a false discovery rate of 0.05, a later analysis linked around 15,000 TCR beta sequences to specific HLA alleles. Presence/absence analyses assumed roughly uniform sequencing depth across donors, an assumption that may not hold. In this cohort, only TCR beta chains were sequenced, and detectable features were limited by the absence of alpha or paired-chain data. V-gene and J-gene trimming of TCR beta chains was associated with a missense DCLRE1C variant in a later genetic analysis, and the association was replicated in an independent cohort. The authors suggested that the approach could potentially be generalized to other disease states and immunological phenotypes. According to a later analysis, parvovirus B19, influenza, CMV and Epstein-Barr virus appeared linked to several top co-occurrence clusters. Most TCR sequences were seen in very few donors, while some public TCRs were found in many individuals.

In the case of this clone: Its antigen is unknown. There are no base qualities to consult, and no much larger clone falls within one base.

To prepare the library, the immunoSEQ multiplex PCR assay was applied. For the multiplex PCR, a mixture combining 60 forward primers for TCR Vbeta segments and 13 reverse primers for TCR Jbeta segments was used. A multiplex PCR assay on genomic DNA amplified the CDR3 region of rearranged TCR beta genes. The amplified TCR beta libraries were sequenced on the Illumina HiSeq System as 87-base-pair reads. As for the original processing: A later analysis counted approximately 84 million unique TCR beta chains across the approximately 700 repertoires, and roughly 11 million of these chains were shared by at least two donors. A nearest-neighbor algorithm error-corrected the raw reads and collapsed the reads into unique sequences, merging closely related sequences to remove PCR and sequencing errors. V, D and J gene segments were assigned by aligning CDR3 sequences to IMGT reference sequences. For a sequence to be retained, a match of at least six nucleotides was required to both a V gene segment and a J gene segment. A rearrangement was called productive if the CDR3 had no stop codons and remained in frame with V and J, and every other rearrangement was called non-productive. CDR3 was defined according to IMGT convention as the region running from the second conserved V-encoded cysteine to the conserved J-encoded phenylalanine. The earlier analysis of some 540 of the donors excluded any sequence lacking an unambiguous match to a single V gene segment. In an earlier analysis of several hundred of the donors, V segments were called functional above 56.7% productive rearrangements and were called segregating when the between-donor standard deviation exceeded 5%. A statistical classification framework was developed to diagnose cytomegalovirus status using the catalog of TCR beta chain sequences. V and J gene assignment, in a later analysis, came from comparing TCR nucleotide sequences with IMGT/GENE-DB human TR gene sequences. Using the TCRdist pipeline, a later analysis assigned CDR3 sequences along with most-parsimonious VDJ recombination scenarios. In a later analysis, every TCR beta chain was defined by the combination of its CDR3 amino acid sequence and its V-gene family, and reads without a unique V-gene family were dropped. To address suspected cross-contamination and a sequencing artifact, a later analysis removed 550 to 750 highly shared, low-generation-probability nucleotide sequences. In a later analysis, a clonal expansion index was calculated for each public chain from normalized within-repertoire ranks of inferred template counts. In a later analysis, generation probabilities were computed using a VDJ recombination model fitted to out-of-frame rearrangements, and the results were checked against IGoR. A later analysis scored TCR-TCR, TCR-HLA and TCR-CMV co-occurrence with hypergeometric tests, applying a repertoire-size bias correction to TCR pairs. To estimate false discovery rates, a later analysis permuted the HLA or CMV assignments 20 times. A later analysis grouped co-occurring TCRs with DBSCAN, adding TCRdist sequence similarity when clustering within HLA-allele-positive subsets. Repertoires with fewer than 30,000 or more than 120,000 public chains, plus five repertoires with anomalous nucleotide sharing, were excluded from co-occurrence clustering. Entries here come from immuneACCESS through TCRdb and include only in-frame sequences with V and J called. Some clones fail to appear in such tables; in the studies checked, an unresolved V gene covers under half of the shortfall, and the cause of the remainder is unknown. V and J calls and clone size are those listed in that table; D and trimming were worked out from the DNA. The sample table lists 150,000 to 200,000 clones, 60% to 80% of them with a count of one. The ten largest clonotypes hold approximately 3.7% of the sample.

The material sequenced was PBMCs. The sequence was obtained from a man aged 30 to 39 in good health and CMV-seropositive. The V and J genes are TRBV7-3 and TRBJ2-5, with a tentative D gene TRBD2 over 7 matching bases. CDR3 region: CASGQGRAETQYF. The DNA sequence follows: TGTGCCAGCGGGCAGGGGAGGGCAGAGACCCAGTACTTC.